A selection of T cell receptor beta chains follows, all from one sample in a study of blood T cell repertoires in COVID-19. Some clones are missing from TCRdb's copy, which holds only in-frame ones; the method was immunoSEQ multiplex PCR. Altogether about 150,000 clones are present, more than 75% being singletons, with the ten largest covering about 5.7%. Sequencing was done on a sample of peripheral blood. The receptors were sampled from a man older than 75 with acute or convalescent COVID-19. Each CDR3 is given with its conserved first and last residue. D genes are given only for firm matches. Clone size is not always given. Where it is, it says once, few, many or a class for expanded clones.

clone size	J gene	V gene	D gene	CDR3 length	CDR3 DNA	CDR3 protein
once	TRBJ2-3	TRBV7-9	TRBD1	16	TGTGCCAGCAGCCGATTGACAGGGATGCAGGCGGATACGCAGTATTTT	CASSRLTGMQADTQYF
few	TRBJ1-5	TRBV18	.	13	TGTGCCAGCTCAGAGGGGGAGGGTCAGCCCCAGCATTTT	CASSEGEGQPQHF
.	TRBJ1-3	TRBV5-1	.	15	TGCGCCAGCAGCTCGGACAGCTCTCTTGGAAACACCATATATTTT	CASSSDSSLGNTIYF
.	TRBJ1-6	TRBV4-1	TRBD1	15	TGCGCCAGCAGCCAAGATCAGGGGGCTTGGTCACCCCTCCACTTT	CASSQDQGAWSPLHF
.	TRBJ2-7	TRBV28	TRBD2	15	TGTGCCAGCAGTTTAGCTAGCGGGTACCGCTACGAGCAGTACTTC	CASSLASGYRYEQYF
once	TRBJ1-3	TRBV19	.	14	TGTGCCACTGGGAGTAGCCACTCTGGAAACACCATATATTTT	CATGSSHSGNTIYF
.	TRBJ1-1	TRBV5-1	.	13	TGCGCCAGCAGCTTGGACTCGCTCACTGAAGCTTTCTTT	CASSLDSLTEAFF
.	TRBJ2-5	TRBV4-2	TRBD1	15	TGTGCCAGCAGCCAGGTCCAGGACAGGGCGGAGACCCAGTACTTC	CASSQVQDRAETQYF
.	TRBJ2-7	TRBV6-5	.	12	TGTGCCAGCACCCGGGAGTGGTACGAGCAGTACTTC	CASTREWYEQYF
.	TRBJ2-7	TRBV15	.	13	TGTGCCACCAGCAGAGGGCAGGAGGAGCGTCAGTACTTC	CATSRGQEERQYF
once	TRBJ2-5	TRBV2	TRBD1	16	TGTGCCAGCAGTCCCGGTGGACAGGGGGCAACTGGGACCCAGTACTTC	CASSPGGQGATGTQYF
.	TRBJ1-4	TRBV5-1	.	15	TGCGCCAGCAGCTTGAGCGGGTTGAAGGATGAAAAACTGTTTTTT	CASSLSGLKDEKLFF
.	TRBJ1-1	TRBV29-1	TRBD1	13	TGCAGCGTTTGGGACAGGTTGAACACTGAAGCTTTCTTT	CSVWDRLNTEAFF
once	TRBJ1-1	TRBV5-6	.	16	TGTGCCAGCAGCTTGGGGCTAGGGAGGGGAATCACTGAAGCTTTCTTT	CASSLGLGRGITEAFF
.	TRBJ1-1	TRBV10-2	.	14	TGCGCCAGCAGAAATACAGGGACGAACACTGAAGCTTTCTTT	CASRNTGTNTEAFF
.	TRBJ2-5	TRBV5-4	TRBD2	14	TGTGCCAGCGGCCCGGGGGGGAGCCAAGAGACCCAGTACTTC	CASGPGGSQETQYF
.	TRBJ1-2	TRBV11-2	.	12	TGTGCCAGCAGCTTAGTAAACTATGGCTACACCTTC	CASSLVNYGYTF
.	TRBJ1-1	TRBV5-1	TRBD1	16	TGCGCCAGCAGCTTGGCCAGGGACAGGGGGCTCACTGAAGCTTTCTTT	CASSLARDRGLTEAFF
.	TRBJ1-5	TRBV3-1/TRBV3-2	.	15	TGTGCCAGCAGCCGAGAGGGGGGAGTCGGTCAGCCCCAGCATTTT	CASSREGGVGQPQHF
once	TRBJ2-4	TRBV28	TRBD2	17	TGTGCCAGCAGCCTCCAGGGCGGGGGGCCAATCAAAAACATTCAGTACTTC	CASSLQGGGPIKNIQYF
.	TRBJ2-5	TRBV4-1	TRBD2	15	TGCGCCAGCAGCAGGGGACTAGCGGATCAAGAGACCCAGTACTTC	CASSRGLADQETQYF
.	TRBJ2-3	TRBV6-5	TRBD2	14	TGTGCCAGCAGTAGCGGGGGTCGTTTAGATACGCAGTATTTT	CASSSGGRLDTQYF
.	TRBJ1-5	TRBV3-1/TRBV3-2	.	13	TGTGCCAGCAGCCAAGATCTTTCTCAGCCCCAGCATTTT	CASSQDLSQPQHF
.	TRBJ1-2	TRBV2	.	13	TGTGCCAGCAGTGGCGGTATAATCTATGGCTACACCTTC	CASSGGIIYGYTF
.	TRBJ2-5	TRBV11-3	.	15	TGTGCCAGCAGCCCCGGGAGCGTGGCGGGAGAGACCCAGTACTTC	CASSPGSVAGETQYF
.	TRBJ2-7	TRBV29-1	TRBD1	12	TGCAGCGTCGGGACAGGGGCCTACGAGCAGTACTTC	CSVGTGAYEQYF
once	TRBJ2-5	TRBV2	TRBD2	15	TGTGCCAGCGCGATTACTAGCGGGGCTCAAGAGACCCAGTACTTC	CASAITSGAQETQYF
.	TRBJ2-1	TRBV4-1	.	15	TGCGCCAGCAGCCTAGAAGGTGGGGGGTACAATGAGCAGTTCTTC	CASSLEGGGYNEQFF
.	TRBJ1-5	TRBV5-1	TRBD1	15	TGCGCCAGCAGCTTGATGGGGACAGAGAATCAGCCCCAGCATTTT	CASSLMGTENQPQHF
.	TRBJ1-5	TRBV19	.	15	TGTGCCAGCCTGGAGGGGAGGTATAGCAATCAGCCCCAGCATTTT	CASLEGRYSNQPQHF
.	TRBJ2-1	TRBV27	TRBD1	13	TGTGCCAGCAGTTCGGACAGGGAAAATGAGCAGTTCTTC	CASSSDRENEQFF
few	TRBJ1-1	TRBV6-5	.	15	TGTGCCAGCAGTAAACGAAACCGGGAGAACACTGAAGCTTTCTTT	CASSKRNRENTEAFF
.	TRBJ1-1	TRBV7-8	.	14	TGTGCCAGCAGCTTAGCCCCCCTCGACAGGCAAGCTTTCTTT	CASSLAPLDRQAFF
.	TRBJ1-5	TRBV2	TRBD1	15	TGTGCCAGCAGAAGGGACAGGGGGCCCAATCAGCCCCAGCATTTT	CASRRDRGPNQPQHF
.	TRBJ2-5	TRBV28	.	14	TGTGCCAGCAGTTCCCGCAGGGTACAGGAGACCCAGTACTTC	CASSSRRVQETQYF
.	TRBJ1-2	TRBV4-1	.	15	TGCGCCAGCAGCCAAGATCTCACAGTAGGATATGGCTACACCTTC	CASSQDLTVGYGYTF
.	TRBJ1-2	TRBV5-1	TRBD1	13	TGCGCCAGCAGCTTCAAACAGGGGGAAGGCTACACCTTC	CASSFKQGEGYTF
few	TRBJ1-2	TRBV6-5	TRBD1	13	TGTGCCAGCAGGACCCAGGGGGTGAGAGGCTACACCTTC	CASRTQGVRGYTF
.	TRBJ1-2	TRBV3-1/TRBV3-2	.	11	TGTGCCAGCGAGTCGGTCTATGGCTACACCTTC	CASESVYGYTF
.	TRBJ2-4	TRBV6-6	TRBD1	16	TGTGCCAGCAGTTACTCACAGACAGGGACCAAAAACATTCAGTACTTC	CASSYSQTGTKNIQYF
.	TRBJ1-2	TRBV2	.	12	TGTGCCAGCAGTGTCCGGGGCTATGGCTACACCTTC	CASSVRGYGYTF
.	TRBJ2-1	TRBV29-1	TRBD2	13	TGCAGCGTTGCCACTAGCGGGGGGAATGAGCAGTTCTTC	CSVATSGGNEQFF
.	TRBJ2-1	TRBV9	TRBD2	16	TGTGCCAGCAGCGCCCAAGCGGGAACCTCCTACAATGAGCAGTTCTTC	CASSAQAGTSYNEQFF
.	TRBJ2-5	TRBV5-1	TRBD1	19	TGCGCCAGCAGCTCTACCTCGCTGAAGGGACAGGGATTTCAAGAGACCCAGTACTTC	CASSSTSLKGQGFQETQYF
few	TRBJ2-1	TRBV24-1	TRBD2	13	TGTGCCACCAGTGATCTGACTAGCGGGAGGCAGTTCTTC	CATSDLTSGRQFF
once	TRBJ2-1	TRBV7-2	TRBD2	16	TGTGCCAGCAGCTTAGGATCTAGCGGCCTTCGTAATGAGCAGTTCTTC	CASSLGSSGLRNEQFF
.	TRBJ2-1	TRBV15	.	12	TGTGCCACCAGCAGCGACGGACTGAAGCAGTTCTTC	CATSSDGLKQFF
.	TRBJ2-3	TRBV6-2/TRBV6-3	TRBD2	21	TGTGCCAGCAGTTACTCGATCGGAACTAGCGGGAGGGGAGCTAGCACAGATACGCAGTATTTT	CASSYSIGTSGRGASTDTQYF
.	TRBJ2-1	TRBV18	TRBD2	18	TGTGCCAGCTCACCAGTACCTAGCGGGGGAAATATTATCGATGAGCAGTTCTTC	CASSPVPSGGNIIDEQFF
.	TRBJ1-6	TRBV7-2	.	16	TGTGCCAGCAGCTTAGTAGGGCAGGGTGTAGATTCACCCCTCCACTTT	CASSLVGQGVDSPLHF
.	TRBJ2-5	TRBV18	.	12	TGTGCCAGCTCACTAGACCAAGAGACCCAGTACTTC	CASSLDQETQYF
.	TRBJ2-3	TRBV5-1	TRBD1	17	TGCGCCAGCAGCTTGTCGAGCAGGGGGCCGGGGACAGATACGCAGTATTTT	CASSLSSRGPGTDTQYF
once	TRBJ1-6	TRBV2	.	13	TGTGCCAGCAGTGAGAGGGTTGAATCACCCCTCCACTTT	CASSERVESPLHF
.	TRBJ2-1	TRBV19	TRBD2	14	TGTGCCAGTCGACTAGCGGGAGGGTTGGGTGAGCAGTTCTTC	CASRLAGGLGEQFF